This T cell receptor beta chain stems from a study of glioma-infiltrating T cells (dated by TCRdb to 2015 to 2016). With respect to the entire study: Sequencing of TCR alpha- and beta-chain repertoires was performed on glioma tissue, on non-neoplastic brain tissue, and on matched peripheral blood mononuclear cells. To gauge divergence between tissue and blood T-cell populations, every tissue-infiltrating repertoire was compared against the peripheral blood repertoire from the same patient. The paired cohort was made up of three low-grade glioma patients, 8 or 9 primary glioblastoma patients and three non-glioma patients who contributed non-neoplastic brain tissue. Here is what the overall study found, with its caveats: The group comparisons were based on small numbers of patients: three non-neoplastic, three low-grade glioma and several glioblastoma patients. VJ-independent divergence between tissue and blood was below expectation in non-neoplastic patients but above expectation in all gliomas, especially low-grade gliomas. Very few CDR3 sequences were found to be shared between tissue and blood, and this scarcity was attributed to high CDR3 diversity and limited sampling.

V is shortened by 1 base, J by 1 base, and the region joining them spans 9 bases. The germline V gene supplies CDR1 SGHTA and CDR2 FQGNSA. The CDR3 runs 15 residues from the cysteine to the phenylalanine. Only the CDR3 DNA stays, 45 bases, in frame from base 1. TCR alpha and beta CDR3 regions were amplified with the iRepertoire nested amplicon-rescue multiplex PCR (arm-PCR) platform from RNA. One-step reverse transcription and amplification used roughly 95-450 ng of tissue mRNA or PBMC total RNA as input. After bead purification, a secondary multiplex PCR added Illumina adapters, and libraries were gel-purified between 200 and 400 bp. The libraries contained internal 6-nucleotide barcodes that were used for demultiplexing. Sequencing of libraries was performed on an Illumina MiSeq with 2x220 or 2x250 nucleotide paired-end reads. Per the original workflow: Paired reads were merged using FLASH 1.2.11 and were aligned to the GRCh37 human genome using BWA-MEM, after which TRA and TRB reads were extracted. For V and J assignment, an IMGT-derived reference of cassette sequences and CDR3 motifs that included pseudogenes was used. Reads were translated in three frames, and productive CDR3s were defined by a C…FGXG motif without stop codons. Clonotypes were defined as unique combinations of V-J cassette pair and CDR3 amino acid sequence. Hamming distance filtering was applied to reads, with thresholds set by the sequence error rate of each sample in mapped regions. The public sequencing data were trimmed at Q25 with fastp and processed into clonotypes with MiXCR by TCRdb, which kept only in-frame beta chains. When rows share a CDR3 protein, they turn into one entry using the most common DNA and genes. The V and J calls, along with clone size, are taken from TCRdb and not from the paper's own processing. The sample yields about 20,000 distinct CDR3 sequences; around 24% were counted once. The top ten clones comprise 13% of the sample.

This clonotype was counted at least ten times. Its cognate antigen has yet to be identified. Per-base quality was not reported, and no clone a single base away is much larger than it. This receptor chain uses TRBV7-2 and TRBJ2-3, with the D gene not confidently named. The clonotype was recovered from a human donor with low-grade glioma or glioblastoma, undergoing nonglioma brain surgery, or in good health (not recorded which). Sequencing used glioma tissue, nonneoplastic brain tissue, or PBMCs (not recorded which). The DNA sequence reads TGTGCCAGCAGCTTAGTTCTACCCGGCACAGATACGCAGTATTTT. Translated, this gives CASSLVLPGTDTQYF.